This T cell receptor (beta chain) was documented in a study of early T cells in non-severe SARS-CoV-2 infection. This clonotype has at least ten counts. TCRdb processed the 5' RACE reads anew with MiXCR; each CDR3 protein has one entry. Altogether about 77,000 distinct CDR3 sequences are present, roughly 9.6% being singletons, with the ten largest covering nearly 5%. The CDR3 totals 14 residues. Germline CDR1 is LGHDT and CDR2 is YNNKEL (reference sequence). The J segment lost 5 bases and the V segment lost 6 bases, leaving 2 bases of the junction unmatched. This receptor was taken from an adult who was a healthcare worker with PCR-confirmed SARS-CoV-2 infection or an uninfected control (not recorded which). The source material was whole blood. The chain joins TRBV3-1 to TRBJ2-2; 11 nucleotides line up with TRBD2. CDR3 protein: CASRTSGDTGELFF. Here the CDR3 DNA reads TGTGCCAGCAGGACTAGCGGGGATACCGGGGAGCTGTTTTTT. Drawing the rest from reference TRBV3-1 and TRBJ2-2, the complete variable domain is DTAVSQTPKYLVTQMGNDKSIKCEQNLGHDTMYWYKQDSKKFLKIMFSYNNKELIINETVPNRFSPKSPDKAHLNLHINSLELGDSAVYFCASRTSGDTGELFFGEGSRLTVL.